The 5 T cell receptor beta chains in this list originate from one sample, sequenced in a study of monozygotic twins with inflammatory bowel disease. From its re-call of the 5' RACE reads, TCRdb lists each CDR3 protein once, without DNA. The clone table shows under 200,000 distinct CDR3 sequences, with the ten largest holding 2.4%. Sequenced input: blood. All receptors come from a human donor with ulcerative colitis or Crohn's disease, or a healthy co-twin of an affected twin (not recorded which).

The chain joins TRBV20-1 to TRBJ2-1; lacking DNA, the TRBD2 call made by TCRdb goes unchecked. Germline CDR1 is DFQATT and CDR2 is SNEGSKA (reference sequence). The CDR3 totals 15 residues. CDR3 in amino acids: CSATNGLAGGNEQFF.

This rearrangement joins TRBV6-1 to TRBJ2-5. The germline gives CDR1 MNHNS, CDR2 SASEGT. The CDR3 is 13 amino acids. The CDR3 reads CASSENRQETQYF.

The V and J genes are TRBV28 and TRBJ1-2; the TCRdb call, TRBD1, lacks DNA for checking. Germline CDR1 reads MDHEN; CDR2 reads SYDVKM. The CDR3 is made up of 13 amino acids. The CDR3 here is CAISDTQKGGYTF.

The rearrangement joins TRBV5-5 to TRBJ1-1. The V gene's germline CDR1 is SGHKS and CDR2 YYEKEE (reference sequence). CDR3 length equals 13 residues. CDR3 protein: CASSSRTLTEAFF.

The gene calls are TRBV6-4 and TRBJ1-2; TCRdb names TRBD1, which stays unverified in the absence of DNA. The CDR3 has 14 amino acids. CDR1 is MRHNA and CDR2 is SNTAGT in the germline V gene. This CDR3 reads CASSDLPGTGGYTF.